What follows describes a single T cell receptor (beta chain). CDR1 and CDR2 (germline): LNHDA, SQIVND (reference sequence). The germline V and J ends were trimmed by 6 bases and 0 bases, with 9 bases remaining between them. The CDR3 is made up of 14 amino acids. Data came from immunoSEQ multiplex PCR; TCRdb stores just in-frame clones and leaves some out. The sample consists of some 150,000 clones, around 85% of them appearing once. The data originate from a study of blood T cell repertoires in COVID-19. The gene calls are TRBV19 and TRBJ1-3; D is uncertain. The clonotype was recovered from a woman aged 40 to 49 with active or convalescent COVID-19. The sequencing sample was made of peripheral blood. The CDR3 coding sequence is TGTGCCAGTAGAGCGGAACTCTCTGGAAACACCATATATTTT. This sequence encodes CASRAELSGNTIYF.